This TCR beta chain was recovered during a study of blood T cells in healthy people across ages. Notes on the study in general: The study lacked donor CMV status, which possibly confounded expanded clonotype changes. TCR beta diversity per million T cells fell roughly linearly with age. Unsorted PBMCs ruled out conclusive naive versus antigen-experienced comparison.

Then a second PCR, running roughly 7 to 11 cycles, was carried out with a sample-barcoded 5' primer and a J-beta primer mix. TCRdb analysed the 5' RACE reads with MiXCR anew, one entry per CDR3 protein. Among some 780,000 distinct CDR3 sequences listed, approximately 60% were seen once. This clonotype has a handful of counts. The target antigen is unknown. The sequence derives from a man in his forties in good health. The sample consisted of blood.

CDR3 amino acids: CATGPPRQQETQYF. The CDR3 DNA is TGTGCCACCGGGCCGCCAAGGCAGCAAGAGACCCAGTACTTC. The genes are TRBV6-6 and TRBJ2-5; D gene ambiguous. CDR1 and CDR2 from the germline V gene are MNHNY and SVGAGI (reference sequence). This CDR3 is built from 14 residues. Trimming took 10 bases from V and 2 from J, leaving 17 bases between them.